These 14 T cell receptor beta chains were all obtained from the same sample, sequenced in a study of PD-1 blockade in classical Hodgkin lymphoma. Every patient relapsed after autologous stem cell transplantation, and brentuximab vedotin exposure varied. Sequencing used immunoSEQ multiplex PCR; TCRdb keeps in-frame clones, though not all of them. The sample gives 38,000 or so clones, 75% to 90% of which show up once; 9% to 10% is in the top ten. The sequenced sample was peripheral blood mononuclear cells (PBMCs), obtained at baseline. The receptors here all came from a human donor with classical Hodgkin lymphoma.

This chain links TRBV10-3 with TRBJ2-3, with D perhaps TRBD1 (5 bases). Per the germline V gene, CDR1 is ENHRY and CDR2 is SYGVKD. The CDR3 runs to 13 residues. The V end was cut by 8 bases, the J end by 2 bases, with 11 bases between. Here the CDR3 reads CAIEDNPTDTQYF. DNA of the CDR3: TGTGCCATCGAGGACAACCCCACAGATACGCAGTATTTT.

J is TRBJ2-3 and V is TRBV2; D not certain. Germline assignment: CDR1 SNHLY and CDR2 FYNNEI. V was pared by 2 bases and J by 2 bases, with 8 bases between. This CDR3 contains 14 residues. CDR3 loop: CASSELSFTDTQYF. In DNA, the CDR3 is TGTGCCAGCAGTGAACTCTCTTTCACAGATACGCAGTATTTT.

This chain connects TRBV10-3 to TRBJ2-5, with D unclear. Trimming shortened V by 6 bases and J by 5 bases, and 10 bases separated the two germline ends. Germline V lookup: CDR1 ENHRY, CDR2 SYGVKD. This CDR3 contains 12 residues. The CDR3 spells CAIRGPGETQYF. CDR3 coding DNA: TGTGCCATCAGAGGGCCCGGGGAGACCCAGTACTTC.

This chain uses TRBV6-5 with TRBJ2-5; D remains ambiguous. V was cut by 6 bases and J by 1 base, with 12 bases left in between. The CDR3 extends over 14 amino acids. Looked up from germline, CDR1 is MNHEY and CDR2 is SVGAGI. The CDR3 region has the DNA TGTGCCAGCAGCCAGGACCGAGGCCAAGAGACCCAGTACTTC. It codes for CASSQDRGQETQYF.

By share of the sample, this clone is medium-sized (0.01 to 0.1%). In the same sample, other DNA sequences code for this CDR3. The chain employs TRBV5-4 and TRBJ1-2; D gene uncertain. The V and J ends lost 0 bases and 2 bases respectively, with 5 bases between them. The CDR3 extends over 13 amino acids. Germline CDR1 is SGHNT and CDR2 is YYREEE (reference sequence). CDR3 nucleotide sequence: TGTGCCAGCAGCTTGGACGGAAACTATGGCTACACCTTC. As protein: CASSLDGNYGYTF.

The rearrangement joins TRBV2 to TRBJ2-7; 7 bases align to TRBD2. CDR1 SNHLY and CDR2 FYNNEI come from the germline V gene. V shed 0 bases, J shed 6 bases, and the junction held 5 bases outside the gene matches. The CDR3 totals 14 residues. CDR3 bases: TGTGCCAGCAGTGAAGCGGGACTACGTGCCGAGCAGTACTTC. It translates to CASSEAGLRAEQYF.

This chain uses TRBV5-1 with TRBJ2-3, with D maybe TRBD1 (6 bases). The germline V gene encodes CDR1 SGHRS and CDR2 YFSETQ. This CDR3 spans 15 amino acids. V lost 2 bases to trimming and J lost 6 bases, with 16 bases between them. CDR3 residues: CASSFGRGRADTQYF. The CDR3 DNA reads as TGCGCCAGCAGCTTCGGCAGGGGCAGGGCTGATACGCAGTATTTT.

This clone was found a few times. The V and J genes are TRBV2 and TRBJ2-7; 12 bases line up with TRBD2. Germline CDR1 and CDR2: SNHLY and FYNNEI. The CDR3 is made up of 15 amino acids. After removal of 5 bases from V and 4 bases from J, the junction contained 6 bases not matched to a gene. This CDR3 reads CASSPPSGRGYEQYF. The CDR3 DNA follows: TGTGCCAGCAGTCCCCCTAGCGGGAGGGGGTACGAGCAGTACTTC.

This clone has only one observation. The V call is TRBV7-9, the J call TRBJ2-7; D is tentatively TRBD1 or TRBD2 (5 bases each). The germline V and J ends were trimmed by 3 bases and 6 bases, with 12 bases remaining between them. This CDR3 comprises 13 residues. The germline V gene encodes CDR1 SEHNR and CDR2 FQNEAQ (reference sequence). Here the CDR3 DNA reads TGTGCCAGCAGCTTCAACGGGGCGAGCGAGCAGTACTTC. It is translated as CASSFNGASEQYF.

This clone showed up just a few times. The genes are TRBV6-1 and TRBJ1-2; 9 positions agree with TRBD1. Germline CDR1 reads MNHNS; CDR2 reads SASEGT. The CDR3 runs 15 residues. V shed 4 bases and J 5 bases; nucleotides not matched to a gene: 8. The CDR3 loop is CASSAPGTGYYGYTF. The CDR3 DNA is TGTGCCAGCAGTGCCCCCGGGACAGGGTATTATGGCTACACCTTC.

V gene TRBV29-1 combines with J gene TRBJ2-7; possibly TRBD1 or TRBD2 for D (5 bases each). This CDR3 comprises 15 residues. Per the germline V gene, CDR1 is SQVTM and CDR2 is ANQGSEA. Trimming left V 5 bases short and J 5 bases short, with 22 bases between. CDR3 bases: TGCAGCGTTTTCCCCGGAACGGGACCTGGGCACGAGCAGTACTTC. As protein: CSVFPGTGPGHEQYF.

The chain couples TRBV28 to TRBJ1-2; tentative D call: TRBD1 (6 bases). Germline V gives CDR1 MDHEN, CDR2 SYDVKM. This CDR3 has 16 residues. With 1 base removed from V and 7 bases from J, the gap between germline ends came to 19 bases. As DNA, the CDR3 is TGTGCCAGCAGTTTATACTTCCCGACAGGTTTAGGTGGCTACACCTTC. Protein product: CASSLYFPTGLGGYTF.

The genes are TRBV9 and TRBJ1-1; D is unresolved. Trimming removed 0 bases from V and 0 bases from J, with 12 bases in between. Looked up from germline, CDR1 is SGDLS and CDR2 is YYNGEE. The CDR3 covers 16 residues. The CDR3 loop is CASSVVPTGLNTEAFF. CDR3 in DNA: TGTGCCAGCAGCGTAGTCCCGACGGGATTGAACACTGAAGCTTTCTTT.

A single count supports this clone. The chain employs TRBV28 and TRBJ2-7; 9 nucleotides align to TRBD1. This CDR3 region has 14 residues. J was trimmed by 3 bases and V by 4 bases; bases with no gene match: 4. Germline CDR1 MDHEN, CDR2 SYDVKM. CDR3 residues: CASSSPGQGYEQYF. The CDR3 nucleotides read TGTGCCAGCAGTTCACCGGGACAGGGCTACGAGCAGTACTTC.